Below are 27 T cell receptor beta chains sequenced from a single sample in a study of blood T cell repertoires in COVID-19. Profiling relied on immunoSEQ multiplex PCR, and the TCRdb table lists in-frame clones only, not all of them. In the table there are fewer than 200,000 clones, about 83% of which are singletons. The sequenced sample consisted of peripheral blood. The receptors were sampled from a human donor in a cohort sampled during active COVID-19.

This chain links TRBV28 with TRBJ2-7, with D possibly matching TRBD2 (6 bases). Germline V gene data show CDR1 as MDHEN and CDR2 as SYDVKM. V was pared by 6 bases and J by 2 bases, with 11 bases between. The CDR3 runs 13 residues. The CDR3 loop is CASSRESPYEQYF. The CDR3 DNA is TGTGCCAGCAGCCGGGAGAGTCCCTACGAGCAGTACTTC.

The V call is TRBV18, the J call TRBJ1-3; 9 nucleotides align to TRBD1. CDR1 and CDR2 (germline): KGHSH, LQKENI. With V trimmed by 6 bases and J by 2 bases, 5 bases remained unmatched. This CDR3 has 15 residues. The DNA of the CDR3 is TGTGCCAGCTCTCCCGACAGGGGGACTGGAAACACCATATATTTT. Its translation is CASSPDRGTGNTIYF.

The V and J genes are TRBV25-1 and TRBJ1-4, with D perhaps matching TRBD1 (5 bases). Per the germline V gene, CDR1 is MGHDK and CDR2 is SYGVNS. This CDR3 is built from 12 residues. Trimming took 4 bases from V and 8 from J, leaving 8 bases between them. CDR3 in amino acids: CASSVGREKLFF. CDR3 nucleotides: TGTGCCAGCAGTGTGGGGCGGGAAAAACTGTTTTTT.

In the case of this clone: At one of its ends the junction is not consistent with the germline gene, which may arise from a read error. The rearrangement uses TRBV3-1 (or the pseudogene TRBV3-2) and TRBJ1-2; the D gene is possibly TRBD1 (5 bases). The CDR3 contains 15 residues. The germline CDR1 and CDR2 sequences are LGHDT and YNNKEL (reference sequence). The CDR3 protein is CASRQGGGGSYGYTF. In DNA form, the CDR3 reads TGTGCCAGCAGACAAGGTGGGGGGGGAAGCTATGGCTACACCTTC.

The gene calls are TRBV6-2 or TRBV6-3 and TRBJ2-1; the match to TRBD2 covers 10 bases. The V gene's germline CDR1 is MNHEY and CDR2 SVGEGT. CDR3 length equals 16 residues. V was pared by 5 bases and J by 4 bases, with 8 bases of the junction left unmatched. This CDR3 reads CASSGALAGVYNEQFF. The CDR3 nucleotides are TGTGCCAGCAGTGGAGCGCTAGCGGGAGTTTACAATGAGCAGTTCTTC.

CDR3 coding DNA: TGTGCCAGCAGCCAAAGAGACTCTGGGGCCAACGTCCTGACTTTC. This translates into CASSQRDSGANVLTF. The V gene is TRBV3-1 (or the pseudogene TRBV3-2), the J gene TRBJ2-6, with D hard to call. CDR3 size: 15 residues. Germline values: CDR1 LGHDT, CDR2 YNNKEL (reference sequence). Trimming stripped 2 bases from V and 0 bases from J, with 5 bases between.

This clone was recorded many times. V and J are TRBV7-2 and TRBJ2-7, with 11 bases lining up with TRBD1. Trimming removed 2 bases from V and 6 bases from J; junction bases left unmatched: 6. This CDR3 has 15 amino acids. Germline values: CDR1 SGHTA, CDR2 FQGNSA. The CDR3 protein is CASSLKGQGVIEQYF. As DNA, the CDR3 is TGTGCCAGCAGCTTAAAGGGACAGGGGGTTATCGAGCAGTACTTC. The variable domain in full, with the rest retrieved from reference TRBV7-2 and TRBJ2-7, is GAGVSQSPSNKVTEKGKDVELRCDPISGHTALYWYRQSLGQGLEFLIYFQGNSAPDKSGLPSDRFSAERTGGSVSTLTIQRTQQEDSAVYLCASSLKGQGVIEQYFGPGTRLTVT.

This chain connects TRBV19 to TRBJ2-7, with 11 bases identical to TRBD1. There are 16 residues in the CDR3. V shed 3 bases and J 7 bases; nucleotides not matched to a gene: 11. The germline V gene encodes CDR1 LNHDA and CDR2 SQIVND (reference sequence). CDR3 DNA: TGTGCCAGTAGTATGGGCACCGGACAGGGGGCGAGGGAGCAGTACTTC. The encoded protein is CASSMGTGQGAREQYF.

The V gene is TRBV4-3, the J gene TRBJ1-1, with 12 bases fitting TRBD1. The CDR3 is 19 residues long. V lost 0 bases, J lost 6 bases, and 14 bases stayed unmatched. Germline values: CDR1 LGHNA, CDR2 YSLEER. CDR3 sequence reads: CASSQELRGQGALRAEAFF. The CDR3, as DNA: TGCGCCAGCAGCCAAGAACTAAGGGGACAGGGGGCCCTTAGAGCTGAAGCTTTCTTT.

CDR3 loop: CASTPGGGRGYEQYF. CDR3 in DNA: TGTGCCAGCACCCCAGGGGGCGGGAGGGGCTACGAGCAGTACTTC. V usage is TRBV2 and J usage is TRBJ2-7, with a weak D call TRBD2 (9 bases). Per the germline V gene, CDR1 is SNHLY and CDR2 is FYNNEI. The length of the CDR3 is 15 residues. V dropped 7 bases and J dropped 3 bases, with 19 bases sitting between them.

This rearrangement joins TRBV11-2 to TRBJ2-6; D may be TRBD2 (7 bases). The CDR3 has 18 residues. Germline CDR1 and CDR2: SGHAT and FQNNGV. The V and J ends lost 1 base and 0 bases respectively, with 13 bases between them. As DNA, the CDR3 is TGTGCCAGCAGCTTAGGGGGAGGGGGTTCCTCTGGGGCCAACGTCCTGACTTTC. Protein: CASSLGGGGSSGANVLTF.

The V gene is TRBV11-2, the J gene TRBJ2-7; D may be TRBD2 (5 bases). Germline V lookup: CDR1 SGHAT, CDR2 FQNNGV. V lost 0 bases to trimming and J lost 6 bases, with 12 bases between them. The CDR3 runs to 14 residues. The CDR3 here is CASSLDSGIAEQYF. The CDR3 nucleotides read TGTGCCAGCAGCTTAGATTCGGGAATAGCCGAGCAGTACTTC. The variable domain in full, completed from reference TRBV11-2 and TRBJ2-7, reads EAGVAQSPRYKIIEKRQSVAFWCNPISGHATLYWYQQILGQGPKLLIQFQNNGVVDDSQLPKDRFSAERLKGVDSTLKIQPAKLEDSAVYLCASSLDSGIAEQYFGPGTRLTVT.

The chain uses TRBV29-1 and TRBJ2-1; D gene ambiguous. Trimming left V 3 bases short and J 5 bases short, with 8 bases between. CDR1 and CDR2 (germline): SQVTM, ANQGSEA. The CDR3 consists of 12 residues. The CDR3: CSVEFRDNEQFF. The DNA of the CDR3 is TGCAGCGTTGAGTTTCGGGACAATGAGCAGTTCTTC.

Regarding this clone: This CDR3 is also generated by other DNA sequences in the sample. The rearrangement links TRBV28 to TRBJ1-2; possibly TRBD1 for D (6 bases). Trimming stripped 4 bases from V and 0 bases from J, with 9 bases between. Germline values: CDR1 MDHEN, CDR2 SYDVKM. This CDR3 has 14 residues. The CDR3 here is CASSSGAPNYGYTF. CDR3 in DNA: TGTGCCAGCAGTTCAGGGGCTCCTAACTATGGCTACACCTTC.

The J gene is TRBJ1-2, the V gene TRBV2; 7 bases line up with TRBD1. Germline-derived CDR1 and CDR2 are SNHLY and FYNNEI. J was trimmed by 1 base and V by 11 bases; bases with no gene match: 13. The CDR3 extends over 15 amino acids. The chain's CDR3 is CASRAGTALNYGYTF. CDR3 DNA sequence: TGTGCCTCCCGGGCCGGGACAGCGCTTAACTATGGCTACACCTTC.

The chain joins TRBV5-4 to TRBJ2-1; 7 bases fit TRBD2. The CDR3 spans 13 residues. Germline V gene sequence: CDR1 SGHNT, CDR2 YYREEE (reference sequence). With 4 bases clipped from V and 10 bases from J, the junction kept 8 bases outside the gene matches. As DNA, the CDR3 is TGTGCCAGCAGCCCGCCTACTAGCGCGGAGCAGTTCTTC. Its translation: CASSPPTSAEQFF.

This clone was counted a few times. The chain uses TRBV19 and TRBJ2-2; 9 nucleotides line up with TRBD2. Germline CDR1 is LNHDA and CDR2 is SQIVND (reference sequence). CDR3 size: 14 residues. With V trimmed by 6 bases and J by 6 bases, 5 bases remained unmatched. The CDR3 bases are TGTGCCAGTAGGGCTAGCGGGGTGGCCGGGGAGCTGTTTTTT. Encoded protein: CASRASGVAGELFF. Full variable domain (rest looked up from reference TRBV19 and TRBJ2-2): DGGITQSPKYLFRKEGQNVTLSCEQNLNHDAMYWYRQDPGQGLRLIYYSQIVNDFQKGDIAEGYSVSREKKESFPLTVTSAQKNPTAFYLCASRASGVAGELFFGEGSRLTVL.

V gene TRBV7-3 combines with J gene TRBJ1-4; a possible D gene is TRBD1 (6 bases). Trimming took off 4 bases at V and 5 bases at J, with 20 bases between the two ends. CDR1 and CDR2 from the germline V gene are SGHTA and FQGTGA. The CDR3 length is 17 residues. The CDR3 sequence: CASSSSTAGGKNEKLFF. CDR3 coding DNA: TGTGCCAGCAGCTCATCAACCGCGGGGGGCAAGAATGAAAAACTGTTTTTT.

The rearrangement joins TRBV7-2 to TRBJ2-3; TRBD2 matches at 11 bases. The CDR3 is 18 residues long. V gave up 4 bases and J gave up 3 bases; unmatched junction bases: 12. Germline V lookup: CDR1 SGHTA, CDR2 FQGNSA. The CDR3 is CASSSPFTTSGKTDTQYF. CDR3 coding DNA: TGTGCCAGCAGCTCCCCCTTCACGACTAGCGGGAAAACAGATACGCAGTATTTT.

This CDR3 reads CASSPQLGRGLTYEQYF. CDR3 sequence (DNA): TGTGCCAGTAGCCCTCAACTGGGCCGGGGTCTGACCTACGAGCAGTACTTC. The rearrangement links TRBV19 to TRBJ2-7; TRBD2 might be the D (5 bases). CDR3 size: 17 residues. Germline values: CDR1 LNHDA, CDR2 SQIVND (reference sequence). V lost 6 bases to trimming and J lost 2 bases, with 23 bases between them.

In nucleotides, the CDR3 is TGTGCCAGCAGTTTATCGGGCCAGGGCAATCAGCCCCAGCATTTT. This gives the protein CASSLSGQGNQPQHF. The chain has TRBV27 and TRBJ1-5, with unresolved D. V lost 0 bases and J lost 2, with 8 bases in between. The CDR3 is 15 residues long. Germline V gene data show CDR1 as MNHEY and CDR2 as SMNVEV (reference sequence).

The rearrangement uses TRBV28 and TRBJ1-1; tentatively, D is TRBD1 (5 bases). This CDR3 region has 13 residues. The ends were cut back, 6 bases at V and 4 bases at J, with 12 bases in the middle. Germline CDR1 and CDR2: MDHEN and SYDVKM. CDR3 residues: CASRPMDTTEAFF. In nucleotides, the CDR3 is TGTGCCAGCAGACCAATGGACACCACTGAAGCTTTCTTT.

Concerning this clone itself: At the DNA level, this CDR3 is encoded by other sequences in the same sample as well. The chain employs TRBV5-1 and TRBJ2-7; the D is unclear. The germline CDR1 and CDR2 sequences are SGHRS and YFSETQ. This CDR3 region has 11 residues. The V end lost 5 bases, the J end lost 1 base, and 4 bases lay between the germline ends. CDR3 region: CASRASYEQYF. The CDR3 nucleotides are TGCGCCAGCAGGGCTTCCTACGAGCAGTACTTC.

The CDR3 loop is CASSLEPTGGYEQFF. The CDR3 DNA sequence: TGTGCCAGCAGCTTAGAACCGACAGGGGGGTATGAGCAGTTCTTC. V gene TRBV11-2 combines with J gene TRBJ2-1; 9 bases map to TRBD1. The CDR3 is 15 amino acids. The germline gives CDR1 SGHAT, CDR2 FQNNGV. V lost 0 bases, J lost 8 bases, and 5 bases stayed unmatched.

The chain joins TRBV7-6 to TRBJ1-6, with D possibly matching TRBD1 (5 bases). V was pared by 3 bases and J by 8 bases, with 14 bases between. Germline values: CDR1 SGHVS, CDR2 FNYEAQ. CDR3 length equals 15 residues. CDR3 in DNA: TGTGCCAGCAGCTTGCGACTCCCGGGGGATTCACCCCTCCACTTT. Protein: CASSLRLPGDSPLHF.

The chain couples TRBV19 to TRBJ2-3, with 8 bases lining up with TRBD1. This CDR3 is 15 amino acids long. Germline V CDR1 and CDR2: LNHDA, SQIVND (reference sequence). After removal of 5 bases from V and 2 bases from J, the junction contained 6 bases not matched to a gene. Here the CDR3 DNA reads TGTGCCAGTAGTTCCGGACAGGGACACACAGATACGCAGTATTTT. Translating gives CASSSGQGHTDTQYF.

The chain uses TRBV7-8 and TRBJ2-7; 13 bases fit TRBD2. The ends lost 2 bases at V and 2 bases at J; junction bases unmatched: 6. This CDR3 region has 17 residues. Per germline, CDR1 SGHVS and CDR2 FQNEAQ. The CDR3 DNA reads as TGTGCCAGCAGCTTACGACTAGCGGGGGGCAAACCCTACGAGCAGTACTTC. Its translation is CASSLRLAGGKPYEQYF.